This is a list of T cell receptor beta chains from one sample in a study of post-analysis software for immune sequencing data. TCRdb processed the PCR reads anew with MiXCR; each CDR3 protein has one entry. The sample holds roughly 400,000 distinct CDR3 sequences, approximately 37% seen once. Input material: blood. These receptor sequences come from a girl aged 2 to 9 with multiple sclerosis. The CDR3 runs from the conserved cysteine through the conserved F or W. The D gene is left open where the match is weak. Rows give clone size only sometimes, using once, few, many, or a class for an expanded clone.

>NA|TRBV20-1|TRBJ1-2|NA
CSAPDSYRESYTF
TGCAGTGCTCCCGACTCCTACAGGGAGAGCTACACCTTC
>TRBD2|TRBV9|TRBJ2-1|once
CASSVGGGSGNEQFF
TGTGCCAGCAGCGTAGGGGGAGGGTCGGGCAATGAGCAGTTCTTC
>NA|TRBV28|TRBJ1-2|NA
CASRTVLYGYTF
TGTGCCAGCAGGACAGTTCTCTATGGCTACACCTTC
>NA|TRBV5-5|TRBJ2-7|NA
CASISRDRYEQYF
TGTGCCAGCATTTCCAGGGATCGATACGAGCAGTACTTC
>TRBD2|TRBV20-1|TRBJ2-1|few
CSALTSGRNNEQFF
TGCAGTGCCTTGACTAGCGGGAGAAACAATGAGCAGTTCTTC
>NA|TRBV7-9|TRBJ1-5|once
CAGQGGSNQPQHF
TGTGCCGGCCAGGGAGGGAGCAATCAGCCCCAGCATTTT
>TRBD1|TRBV9|TRBJ1-2|NA
CASSAYFTGGAAGYTF
TGTGCCAGCAGCGCCTATTTCACAGGGGGCGCAGCTGGCTACACCTTC
>TRBD1|TRBV9|TRBJ1-3|NA
CASSPRGGYGNTIYF
TGTGCCAGCAGCCCCAGGGGGGGGTATGGAAACACCATATATTTT
>TRBD2|TRBV7-3|TRBJ2-1|few
CASSLTSGRANEQFF
TGTGCCAGCAGCTTAACTAGCGGGAGGGCCAATGAGCAGTTCTTC
>TRBD1|TRBV27|TRBJ1-2|NA
CASRTGANYGYTF
TGTGCCAGCAGGACAGGGGCTAACTATGGCTACACCTTC
>TRBD2|TRBV28|TRBJ2-1|NA
CASSEGLAGPSSYNEQFF
TGTGCCAGCAGTGAGGGACTAGCGGGTCCGAGCTCCTACAATGAGCAGTTCTTC
>TRBD1|TRBV3-1|TRBJ2-1|NA
CASSLRGTGGSSYNEQFF
TGTGCCAGCAGCCTTCGCGGGACAGGTGGGAGTTCCTACAATGAGCAGTTCTTC
>NA|TRBV11-2|TRBJ2-1|few
CASGLAGPSSYNEQFF
TGTGCCAGCGGCTTAGCTGGCCCGAGCTCCTACAATGAGCAGTTCTTC
>TRBD2|TRBV5-4|TRBJ2-3|few
CASSLGGGVSDTQYF
TGTGCCAGCAGCTTGGGCGGGGGGGTCTCAGATACGCAGTATTTT
>NA|TRBV9|TRBJ2-5|NA
CASSTTGTGRQETQYF
TGTGCCAGCAGCACGACCGGGACTGGGAGACAAGAGACCCAGTACTTC
>NA|TRBV20-1|TRBJ2-1|few
CSARDRGVNEQFF
TGCAGTGCTAGAGATCGAGGGGTCAATGAGCAGTTCTTC
>NA|TRBV6-5|TRBJ2-5|few
CASSREGQETQYF
TGTGCCAGCAGCCGGGAAGGGCAAGAGACCCAGTACTTC
>TRBD2|TRBV20-1|TRBJ2-3|many
CSAETGTTITDTQYF
TGCAGTGCTGAAACCGGGACTACCATCACAGATACGCAGTATTTT
>TRBD2|TRBV7-2|TRBJ2-3|NA
CASSFGTSGRGTDTQYF
TGTGCCAGCAGCTTCGGGACTAGCGGGAGGGGGACAGATACGCAGTATTTT
>NA|TRBV30|TRBJ2-1|NA
CAWNTRGLDPYNEQFF
TGTGCCTGGAACACCAGAGGACTGGACCCCTACAATGAGCAGTTCTTC
>NA|TRBV5-6|TRBJ2-7|few
CASRFLPAGSSYEQYF
TGTGCCAGCAGGTTCCTCCCCGCAGGGTCCTCCTACGAGCAGTACTTC
>NA|TRBV20-1|TRBJ2-3|few
CSASRYGDPSTDTQYF
TGCAGTGCGTCCCGATATGGGGACCCTAGCACAGATACGCAGTATTTT
>TRBD2|TRBV9|TRBJ2-2|NA
CASSVASLAGVPTGELFF
TGTGCCAGCAGCGTAGCCTCCCTAGCGGGAGTGCCCACCGGGGAGCTGTTTTTT
>TRBD1|TRBV5-1|TRBJ1-4|NA
CASMAGQGAGEKLFF
TGCGCCAGCATGGCGGGACAGGGGGCTGGAGAAAAACTGTTTTTT
>NA|TRBV12-3/TRBV12-4|TRBJ1-4|NA
CASRRTPNEKLFF
TGTGCCAGCAGGAGGACCCCTAATGAAAAACTGTTTTTT
>NA|TRBV20-1|TRBJ2-3|NA
CSARDLEERERSTDTQYF
TGCAGTGCTAGAGATCTCGAAGAACGGGAGCGGTCGACAGATACGCAGTATTTT